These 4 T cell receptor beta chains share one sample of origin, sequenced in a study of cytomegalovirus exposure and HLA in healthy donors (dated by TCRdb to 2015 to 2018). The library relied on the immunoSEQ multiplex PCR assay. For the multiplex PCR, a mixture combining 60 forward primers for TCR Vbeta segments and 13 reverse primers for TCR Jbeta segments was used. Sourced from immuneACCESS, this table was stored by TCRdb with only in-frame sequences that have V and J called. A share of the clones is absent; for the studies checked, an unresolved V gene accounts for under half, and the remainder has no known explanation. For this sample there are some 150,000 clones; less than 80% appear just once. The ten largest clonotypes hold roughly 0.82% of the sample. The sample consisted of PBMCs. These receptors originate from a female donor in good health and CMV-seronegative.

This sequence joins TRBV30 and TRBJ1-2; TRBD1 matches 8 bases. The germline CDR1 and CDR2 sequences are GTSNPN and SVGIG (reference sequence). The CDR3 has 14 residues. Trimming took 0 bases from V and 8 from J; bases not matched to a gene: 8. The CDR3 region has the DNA TGTGCCTGGAGTGTTCTGACAGGGGTGAACGGCTACACCTTC. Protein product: CAWSVLTGVNGYTF. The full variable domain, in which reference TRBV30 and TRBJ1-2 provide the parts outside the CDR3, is SQTIHQWPATLVQPVGSPLSLECTVEGTSNPNLYWYRQAAGRGLQLLFYSVGIGQISSEVPQNLSASRPQDRQFILSSKKLLLSDSGFYLCAWSVLTGVNGYTFGSGTRLTVV.

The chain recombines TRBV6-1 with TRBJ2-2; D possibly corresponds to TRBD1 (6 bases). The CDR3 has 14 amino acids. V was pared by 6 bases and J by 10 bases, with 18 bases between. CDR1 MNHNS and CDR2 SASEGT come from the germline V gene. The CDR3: CASRGDKANPELFF. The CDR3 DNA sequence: TGTGCCAGCAGGGGGGACAAGGCCAATCCGGAGCTGTTTTTT.

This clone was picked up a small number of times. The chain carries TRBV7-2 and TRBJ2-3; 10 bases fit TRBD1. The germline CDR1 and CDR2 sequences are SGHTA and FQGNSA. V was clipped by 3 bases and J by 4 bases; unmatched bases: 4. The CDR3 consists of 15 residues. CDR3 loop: CASSFDRGQADTQYF. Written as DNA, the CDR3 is TGTGCCAGCAGCTTTGACAGGGGGCAGGCAGATACGCAGTATTTT.

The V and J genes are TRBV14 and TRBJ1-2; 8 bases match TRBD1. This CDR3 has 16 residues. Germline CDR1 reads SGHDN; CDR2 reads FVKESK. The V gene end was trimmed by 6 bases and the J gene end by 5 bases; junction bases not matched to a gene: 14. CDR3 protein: CASSFGQGGVKYGYTF. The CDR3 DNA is TGTGCCAGCAGTTTCGGACAGGGAGGGGTAAAGTATGGCTACACCTTC.